This TCR beta chain emerged from a study of response to subunit inactivated influenza vaccine. Study-level findings and limits: It was suggested by the authors that few new T cells are recruited by each seasonal influenza vaccination.

TCRdb processed the RT-PCR reads anew with MiXCR; each CDR3 protein has one entry. The repertoire includes some 800,000 distinct CDR3 sequences, approximately 22% of them detected once, and roughly a tenth sits in the top ten. About this clonotype itself: Its target is not known.

The CDR3 sequence is 14 residues long. The V and J ends lost 4 bases and 4 bases, in that order; junction bases with no gene match: 3. Germline V gives CDR1 SGHRS, CDR2 YFSETQ. Sample: PBMCs from blood, taken about 5 days after vaccination. The source is a man in his fifties who received an inactivated influenza vaccine. The rearrangement links TRBV5-1 to TRBJ1-5; 9 nucleotides align to TRBD1. The CDR3 loop is CASSKGTGNQPQHF. The CDR3 nucleotides are TGCGCCAGCAGCAAAGGGACAGGGAATCAGCCCCAGCATTTT.